Here is one T cell receptor (beta chain) with its context. TCRdb keeps only in-frame clones here, not all; method: immunoSEQ multiplex PCR. The sample lists roughly 20,000 clones, approximately 90% occurring once. The CDR3 is made up of 16 amino acids. Germline CDR1 reads WSHSY; CDR2 reads SAAADI. The V and J ends lost 3 bases and 3 bases, in that order; junction bases with no gene match: 7. The data are from a study of T cell changes during pregnancy in multiple sclerosis. The material sequenced was CD8+ T cells from peripheral blood mononuclear cells, taken after pregnancy. The sequence derives from a female donor in good health, enrolled as a control in a pregnancy study. The chain recombines TRBV10-2 with TRBJ2-2, with 7 bases fitting TRBD2. The CDR3 nucleotides read TGCGCCAGCAGTGATCTTGGCGGGGGTTACACCGGGGAGCTGTTTTTT. Translated, it gives CASSDLGGGYTGELFF.